This T cell receptor (beta chain) was obtained from a study of lymphopenia after photon versus proton radiotherapy. Notes on the study in general: After the lymphocyte nadir, photon-treated repertoires showed oligoclonal expansion, especially of CD8+ Temra cells. Under photons, naive T cells and diversity fell while effector/memory populations rose. A bigger post-nadir fall in TCR diversity correlated inversely with survival time in deceased patients.

Data came from immunoSEQ multiplex PCR; TCRdb stores just in-frame clones and leaves some out. Among tens of thousands of clones, 75% to 90% were seen once, and the ten largest hold over 15%. With respect to this clone: The antigen is undetermined.

The germline V gene has CDR1 SGHNT and CDR2 YYREEE (reference sequence). The CDR3 is 14 amino acids. The ends were cut back, 3 bases at V and 8 bases at J, with 14 bases in the middle. The clonotype was recovered from a man between 60 and 75 years old with pancreatic cancer. Sequences were derived from peripheral blood, sampled from a patient treated with photon-based radiotherapy. The V gene is TRBV5-4, the J gene TRBJ1-4; D call uncertain. CDR3 residues: CASSSTNGGEKLFF. CDR3 nucleotides: TGTGCCAGCAGCTCTACGAACGGCGGCGAAAAACTGTTTTTT. Full variable domain (outside the CDR3, taken from reference TRBV5-4 and TRBJ1-4): ETGVTQSPTHLIKTRGQQVTLRCSSQSGHNTVSWYQQALGQGPQFIFQYYREEENGRGNFPPRFSGLQFPNYSSELNVNALELDDSALYLCASSSTNGGEKLFFGSGTQLSVL.